This T cell receptor beta chain was captured by sequencing in a study of T cell repertoires in cytomegalovirus infection. TCRdb passed the reads through MiXCR, listing each CDR3 protein once. The data contain fewer than 300,000 distinct CDR3 sequences, about 23% of them singletons. The V gene lost 0 bases and the J gene lost 3 bases, with 12 bases spanning the gap. Per the germline V gene, CDR1 is SGDLS and CDR2 is YYNGEE. The CDR3 sequence is 15 residues long. Study-wide points: In two of eight donors, the top clonotype was HLA-C-restricted CMV-specific.

Comment on this clonotype: The target antigen is unknown.

The receptor was derived from a human donor in good health (CMV status not recorded). Some clones in this sample may be carry-over from other donors' samples. The chain couples TRBV9 to TRBJ1-1; no reliable D call. Material for sequencing was PBMCs. CDR3 bases: TGTGCCAGCAGCGTAGGATGGACCAGAGACACTGAAGCTTTCTTT. As protein: CASSVGWTRDTEAFF.